The sequence of this T cell receptor (beta chain) was determined in a study of blood T cell repertoires in COVID-19 (TCRdb year 2020). Concerning the study at large: Collaborator samples came from the United States, Italy and Spain and covered acute and convalescent phases of COVID-19. The material from the prospective study consisted of cDNA or gDNA derived from T cells, B-cell-depleted T cells, or PBMCs. Deeply sampled blood TCRbeta repertoires from subjects exposed to, actively infected with, or recovered from COVID-19 were included in the dataset. A freely available public database, intended as a resource for researchers studying the immune response to SARS-CoV-2, is where the repertoires were released. Samples came from the ongoing ImmuneRACE study (first 160 participants) plus 1,254 subjects from 6 global collaborators. A de-identified subject ID, COVID-19 status, age in years and sex were almost always included in the sample metadata. Where HLA class I and class II types were available, the types were taken from metadata supplied by the sample provider, not from assay-based typing. General findings and caveats noted by the study authors: The amount of clinical and demographic metadata varied by source and participant and was provided uncurated.

Details on this clone: It lacks a known antigen. The sample holds no much larger clone one base away, and base qualities are not on file.

V trim: 3 bases; J trim: 2 bases; unmatched bases: 9. The CDR3 has 16 amino acids, counting the end cysteine and phenylalanine. CDR3 DNA only is kept here, 48 bases in frame from base 1. The germline V gene encodes CDR1 LNHDA and CDR2 SQIVND (reference sequence). The immunoSEQ Assay, a bias-controlled multiplex PCR, was used to amplify TCRbeta CDR3 regions from genomic DNA. The paper's processing steps were these. Nucleated cell counts per sample were estimated from amplification of reference gene primers within the assay. To quantify the absolute abundance of each unique TCRbeta CDR3 rearrangement, sequence reads were collapsed and filtered. For each sample, productive Simpson clonality was calculated as the square root of Simpson's diversity index over productive rearrangements. This immuneACCESS table, as held by TCRdb, lists in-frame sequences with V and J called but not all clones. Of the missing ones, under half trace to an unresolved V gene in checked studies; the others have no known cause. That table is the source of V, J and clone size, and D and trimming were worked out from the DNA. This sample has 150,000 to 200,000 clones in its table, and 88% of those were observed once. About 2.1% of the sample is in the top ten clones.

Another Seattle source contributed samples from volunteer blood donors who had recovered from COVID-19. Collaborating institutions collected whole blood in K2EDTA tubes following their own protocols. For TCRbeta analysis, collaborator samples were shipped as frozen whole blood, as isolated PBMCs, or as DNA extracted from either sample type. This TCR came from a man over 45 who had recovered from COVID-19. The chain couples TRBV19 to TRBJ2-5, and 7 junction bases match TRBD1. Sequencing input: peripheral blood. The DNA is TGTGCCAGTAGTATTGGCCACCTGGGACAGCAAGAGACCCAGTACTTC. It specifies CASSIGHLGQQETQYF.